These T cell receptor beta chains were read from a single sample in a study of Ad26.COV2.S vaccination and SARS-CoV-2 variants. Sequenced by immunoSEQ multiplex PCR; TCRdb stores in-frame clones only, minus some. The sample records hundreds of thousands of clones, less than 90% being singletons. The specimen comprised peripheral blood, sampled in a trial of Ad26.COV2.S vaccine versus placebo. The receptors come from a person between 18 and 65 years old who received the Ad26.COV2.S COVID-19 vaccine or a placebo. CDR3s include the opening cysteine and the closing phenylalanine or tryptophan. D genes are given only for firm matches. Size is stated for part of the rows, as once, few or many counts, or as a class when the clone is expanded.

>TRBJ1-2|NA|TRBV9|NA
CASSVGITVGYTF
TGTGCCAGCAGCGTAGGCATTACGGTCGGCTACACCTTC
>TRBJ2-3|NA|TRBV7-2|NA
CASSEVSLTDTQYF
TGTGCCAGCAGCGAGGTATCCCTCACAGATACGCAGTATTTT
>TRBJ1-3|NA|TRBV10-2|NA
CASRDPGNTIYF
TGCGCCAGCCGGGACCCCGGAAACACCATATATTTT
>TRBJ2-5|NA|TRBV7-9|few
CASSPSHGGQETQYF
TGTGCCAGCAGCCCCTCCCACGGGGGACAAGAGACCCAGTACTTC
>TRBJ1-2|NA|TRBV5-1|few
CASSLARDTNYGYTF
TGCGCCAGCAGCTTGGCACGGGACACTAACTATGGCTACACCTTC
>TRBJ2-6|NA|TRBV10-3|once
CAISDAGGANVLTF
TGTGCCATCAGTGATGCGGGTGGGGCCAACGTCCTGACTTTC
>TRBJ2-7|NA|TRBV7-9|NA
CASSLAPRDGSYEQYF
TGTGCCAGCAGCTTAGCCCCCCGGGACGGATCCTACGAGCAGTACTTC
>TRBJ2-7|NA|TRBV7-2|NA
CASSLGSGGSYEQYF
TGTGCCAGCAGCTTAGGTAGCGGCGGCTCCTACGAGCAGTACTTC
>TRBJ2-3|NA|TRBV7-8|NA
CASSHAQGGDTQYF
TGTGCCAGCAGCCACGCGCAGGGTGGCGATACGCAGTATTTT
>TRBJ2-3|NA|TRBV24-1|NA
CATSDAMAWDTQYF
TGTGCCACCAGTGATGCTATGGCGTGGGATACGCAGTATTTT
>TRBJ2-2|TRBD2|TRBV9|NA
CASSGGTSGSAGELFF
TGTGCCAGCAGCGGGGGGACTAGCGGGTCGGCCGGGGAGCTGTTTTTT
>TRBJ1-2|NA|TRBV28|NA
CASNSFPVVLNGYTF
TGTGCCAGCAACTCTTTTCCGGTGGTTTTGAATGGCTACACCTTC
>TRBJ1-2|TRBD1|TRBV5-1|NA
CASSLGGGNGYTF
TGCGCCAGCAGTTTGGGAGGGGGCAATGGCTACACCTTC
>TRBJ2-7|NA|TRBV7-2|NA
CASSSHYRSYEQYF
TGTGCCAGCAGCTCTCACTACCGATCCTACGAGCAGTACTTC
>TRBJ1-1|TRBD1|TRBV14|NA
CASSQGMGQGARTEAFF
TGTGCCAGCAGCCAAGGTATGGGACAGGGGGCGCGGACTGAAGCTTTCTTT
>TRBJ1-5|TRBD1|TRBV30|NA
CAWSDRGEQPQHF
TGTGCCTGGAGTGACAGGGGGGAACAGCCCCAGCATTTT
>TRBJ2-7|TRBD2|TRBV24-1|NA
CATGSGVTYEQYF
TGTGCCACTGGGAGCGGGGTCACCTACGAGCAGTACTTC
>TRBJ2-5|NA|TRBV30|NA
CAWSFPGEVKETQYF
TGTGCCTGGAGTTTCCCAGGGGAGGTAAAAGAGACCCAGTACTTC
>TRBJ2-3|NA|TRBV7-9|NA
CASTPGLSGTDTQYF
TGTGCCAGCACCCCGGGACTTTCAGGTACAGATACGCAGTATTTT
>TRBJ2-1|NA|TRBV11-2|NA
CASSLDNSYNEQFF
TGTGCCAGCAGCTTAGACAACTCCTACAATGAGCAGTTCTTC
>TRBJ2-1|TRBD2|TRBV19|NA
CASSISGGAENEQFF
TGTGCCAGTAGTATAAGCGGGGGGGCCGAAAATGAGCAGTTCTTC
>TRBJ2-1|NA|TRBV10-3|NA
CAISEQSEVEQFF
TGTGCCATCAGTGAACAGTCAGAGGTTGAGCAGTTCTTC
>TRBJ1-3|NA|TRBV5-1|NA
CASSWALGVSGNTIYF
TGCGCCAGCAGCTGGGCCCTAGGGGTCTCTGGAAACACCATATATTTT
>TRBJ1-3|NA|TRBV28|NA
CASSFVNSGNTIYF
TGTGCCAGCAGTTTCGTAAACTCTGGAAACACCATATATTTT
>TRBJ1-2|NA|TRBV5-4|NA
CASSRWTAGGQRGYTF
TGTGCCAGCAGCCGATGGACGGCGGGAGGGCAGCGGGGCTACACCTTC
>TRBJ2-3|NA|TRBV11-2|once
CASSLKGEADTQYF
TGTGCCAGCAGCTTAAAAGGGGAGGCAGATACGCAGTATTTT
>TRBJ1-1|NA|TRBV6-6|once
CASSYSPGTTEAFF
TGTGCCAGCAGTTACTCCCCAGGAACCACTGAAGCTTTCTTT
>TRBJ2-5|TRBD2|TRBV7-8|NA
CASSGSVGGETQYF
TGTGCCAGCAGCGGGTCGGTGGGGGGGGAGACCCAGTACTTC
>TRBJ2-5|NA|TRBV28|NA
CASSSRGQLETQYF
TGTGCCAGCAGTTCCAGGGGACAATTGGAGACCCAGTACTTC
>TRBJ2-7|TRBD2|TRBV4-2|once
CASSQDLAGGTYEQYF
TGTGCCAGCAGCCAAGATCTAGCGGGGGGAACCTACGAGCAGTACTTC
>TRBJ2-2|TRBD2|TRBV4-2|NA
CASSQDRGTRELFF
TGTGCCAGCAGCCAAGATCGGGGGACTAGGGAGCTGTTTTTT
>TRBJ2-3|NA|TRBV24-1|NA
CATSGGQVTDTQYF
TGTGCCACCAGTGGTGGGCAAGTCACAGATACGCAGTATTTT
>TRBJ1-3|NA|TRBV28|NA
CASSPEGSGNTIYF
TGTGCCAGCAGTCCTGAGGGCTCTGGAAACACCATATATTTT
>TRBJ1-3|NA|TRBV6-6|NA
CASSHRPEAGNTIYF
TGTGCCAGCAGTCACCGTCCCGAAGCTGGAAACACCATATATTTT
>TRBJ2-1|TRBD2|TRBV29-1|few
CSVEDDGWTSEKNEQFF
TGCAGCGTTGAAGATGATGGTTGGACTAGCGAGAAGAATGAGCAGTTCTTC
>TRBJ2-5|NA|TRBV3-1/TRBV3-2|NA
CASSQDPGFQETQYF
TGTGCCAGCAGCCAAGATCCAGGGTTCCAAGAGACCCAGTACTTC
>TRBJ1-2|NA|TRBV12-3/TRBV12-4|many
CASSDGPGGYTF
TGTGCCAGCAGTGACGGACCGGGGGGCTACACCTTC
>TRBJ2-2|NA|TRBV7-6|NA
CASSLVGTSNTGELFF
TGTGCCAGCAGCTTAGTTGGGACGTCGAACACCGGGGAGCTGTTTTTT
>TRBJ1-3|NA|TRBV6-4|NA
CASSRAGGRGNTIYF
TGTGCCAGCAGCCGAGCGGGGGGCAGGGGAAACACCATATATTTT
>TRBJ1-1|TRBD1|TRBV28|NA
CASSSSVPGQYGAFF
TGTGCCAGCAGTTCATCAGTCCCGGGACAGTATGGCGCTTTCTTT
>TRBJ1-2|NA|TRBV5-1|NA
CASSLSGTDYGYTF
TGCGCCAGCAGCTTATCCGGGACGGACTATGGCTACACCTTC
>TRBJ2-5|NA|TRBV6-6|once
CASSYRLGQETQYF
TGTGCCAGCAGTTATAGACTAGGACAAGAGACCCAGTACTTC
>TRBJ2-2|NA|TRBV6-5|NA
CASNPGDPTGELFF
TGTGCCAGCAACCCCGGGGACCCCACCGGGGAGCTGTTTTTT
>TRBJ1-5|NA|TRBV18|NA
CASSPGGNQPQHF
TGTGCCAGCTCACCAGGCGGGAATCAGCCCCAGCATTTT
>TRBJ1-6|NA|TRBV28|NA
CASRSSGGFAYNSPLHF
TGTGCCAGCAGATCATCCGGGGGGTTCGCCTATAATTCACCCCTCCACTTT
>TRBJ2-7|TRBD2|TRBV4-2|NA
CASSQSAPGTGGSYEQYF
TGTGCCAGCAGCCAATCGGCCCCGGGGACGGGAGGCTCCTACGAGCAGTACTTC
>TRBJ1-2|NA|TRBV6-5|NA
CASSPIRDSFYGYTF
TGTGCCAGCAGCCCCATCAGGGACTCCTTCTATGGCTACACCTTC
>TRBJ1-2|NA|TRBV7-9|NA
CASSLEQLQANYGYTF
TGTGCCAGCAGCTTAGAACAGCTACAAGCTAACTATGGCTACACCTTC
>TRBJ2-5|NA|TRBV7-2|NA
CASSPRAGQTQYF
TGTGCCAGCAGCCCCCGCGCGGGTCAGACCCAGTACTTC
>TRBJ2-1|NA|TRBV24-1|NA
CATSDPGTGDYNEQFF
TGTGCCACCAGTGATCCTGGCACTGGGGACTACAATGAGCAGTTCTTC
>TRBJ2-4|TRBD1|TRBV24-1|NA
CATSGGTGVPNIQYF
TGTGCCACCAGTGGGGGGACAGGGGTGCCCAACATTCAGTACTTC
>TRBJ1-1|NA|TRBV7-6|once
CASSAGGPEAFF
TGTGCCAGCAGCGCCGGGGGGCCTGAAGCTTTCTTT
>TRBJ2-3|NA|TRBV5-1|NA
CASSLYWQGGSTDTQYF
TGCGCCAGCAGCTTGTACTGGCAGGGGGGAAGCACAGATACGCAGTATTTT